This T cell receptor beta chain was captured in a study of cytomegalovirus exposure and HLA in healthy donors. With V trimmed by 5 bases and J by 7 bases, 7 bases remained unmatched. In germline, CDR1 is MNHNY, CDR2 SVGAGI (reference sequence). The CDR3 consists of 13 residues. This clone was detected only a few times. The antigen is unknown. PCR amplification relied on 60 Vbeta primers (plus 13 Jbeta primers). Profiling relied on immunoSEQ multiplex PCR, and the TCRdb table lists in-frame clones only, not all of them. Of fewer than 150,000 clones in the sample, approximately 80% are singletons; the top ten hold 5% to 5.5%. Study observations and caveats: The study designated around 150 TCR beta chains cytomegalovirus-associated.

The rearrangement uses TRBV6-6 and TRBJ1-2; 7 bases map to TRBD1. This sequence originates from a male donor in good health and CMV-seronegative. Material: PBMCs. The CDR3 DNA is TGTGCCAGCAGTCTAACAGGGGCGGGTGGCTACACCTTC. The encoded protein is CASSLTGAGGYTF.